This T cell receptor beta chain was sequenced for a study of blood T cell repertoires in COVID-19. Across the study: Spain, Italy and the United States supplied samples that represented acute and convalescent COVID-19. In each case, the material was cDNA or gDNA derived from T cells, B-cell-depleted T cells, or PBMCs.

Authors' analysis steps: Reference gene primer amplification gave estimated nucleated cell counts. Assay: immunoSEQ multiplex PCR; the TCRdb copy retains only in-frame clones and omits some. D and trimming come from the DNA, and the V and J calls and clone size come from that table. The table records tens of thousands of clones, about nine tenths of them present only once. Sequenced sample: peripheral blood. The source is a woman aged 80 or over with acute or convalescent COVID-19.

CDR3 loop: CASSRAGNTEAFF. The CDR3, as DNA: TGTGCCAGCAGCCGAGCGGGGAACACTGAAGCTTTCTTT. The chain has TRBV12-3 or TRBV12-4 and TRBJ1-1; D is uncertain. The ends were cut back, 6 bases at V and 1 base at J, with 9 bases in the middle. The CDR3 is 13 amino acids.